In its sample, the clone carrying this TCR beta chain was seen a few times. Its antigen is still unknown. The source of the sample is a study of T-cell reconstitution after alpha-beta-depleted transplantation in children. Study-level points and caveats: Several hundred expanded graft clones reportedly supplied alpha-beta T cells about two months after transplant.

It was with unique molecular identifiers that the TCRbeta library was prepared. TCRdb ran MiXCR on the PCR reads and lists one entry per CDR3 protein. Of some 260,000 distinct CDR3 sequences listed, roughly a quarter are singletons. CDR1 is ENHRY, CDR2 SYGVKD, per germline. CDR3 length equals 15 residues. The ends lost 2 bases at V and 5 bases at J; junction bases unmatched: 3. The origin of this receptor is a female patient younger than 10 who had a stem cell transplant for congenital amegakaryocytic thrombocytopenia, so the T cells may come from the graft donor. The V and J genes are TRBV10-3 and TRBJ1-5, with TRBD1 identical over 10 bases. The specimen comprised PBMCs, mostly from graft donor cells, sampled 360 days after TCRalphabeta/CD19-depleted stem cell transplant. The CDR3 region has the DNA TGTGCCATCAGTGAGAGTGACAGGGGGCATCAGCCCCAGCATTTT. Protein: CAISESDRGHQPQHF.